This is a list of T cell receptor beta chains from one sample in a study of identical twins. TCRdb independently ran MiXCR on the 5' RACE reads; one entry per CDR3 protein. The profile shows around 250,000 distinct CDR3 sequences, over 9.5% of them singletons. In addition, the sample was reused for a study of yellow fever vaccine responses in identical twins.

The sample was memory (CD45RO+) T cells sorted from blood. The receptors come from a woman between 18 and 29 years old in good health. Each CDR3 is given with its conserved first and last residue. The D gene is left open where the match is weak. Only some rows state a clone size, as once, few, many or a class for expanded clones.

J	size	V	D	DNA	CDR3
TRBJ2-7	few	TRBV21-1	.	TGTGCCAGCAGCAAGGGGGCAATCTACGAGCAGTACTTC	CASSKGAIYEQYF
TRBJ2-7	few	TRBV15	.	TGTGCCACCAGCAGAGATCTCGGGCAGGGCTCCTACGAGCAGTACTTC	CATSRDLGQGSYEQYF
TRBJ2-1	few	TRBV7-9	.	TGTGCCAGCAGCTACACCACTTTGGAGCAGTTCTTC	CASSYTTLEQFF
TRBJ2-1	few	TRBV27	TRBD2	TGTGCCAGCAGTAAAATTCTAGCGGGAGGGCCTAATGAGCAGTTCTTC	CASSKILAGGPNEQFF
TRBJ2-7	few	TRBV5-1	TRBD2	TGCGCCAGCAGCTTGGGACTAGCGGGAGTTAGGCACGAGCAGTACTTC	CASSLGLAGVRHEQYF
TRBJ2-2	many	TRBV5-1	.	TGCGCCAGTGGTTTACCCAACACCGGGGAGCTGTTTTTT	CASGLPNTGELFF
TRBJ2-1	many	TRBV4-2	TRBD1	TGTGCCAGCAGCCCTCACAGGGGAGAGGATGAGCAGTTCTTC	CASSPHRGEDEQFF
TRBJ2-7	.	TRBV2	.	TGTGCCAGCAGGTTAGGCTACGAGCAGTACTTC	CASRLGYEQYF
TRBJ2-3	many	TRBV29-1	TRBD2	TGCAGCGTTGTGGTAGCGGGGGGGCGAATCACAGATACGCAGTATTTT	CSVVVAGGRITDTQYF
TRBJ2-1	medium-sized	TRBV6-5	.	TGTGCCAGCAGTTACCCGAGTAAGGAGCAGTTCTTC	CASSYPSKEQFF
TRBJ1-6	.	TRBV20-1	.	TGCAGTGCCCCACCGGACACCGTTGAGTCACCCCTCCACTTT	CSAPPDTVESPLHF
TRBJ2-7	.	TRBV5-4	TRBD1	TGTGCCAGCAGCACCCTGAGGACAGGGAGCTCCTACGAGCAGTACTTC	CASSTLRTGSSYEQYF
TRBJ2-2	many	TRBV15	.	TGTGCCACCAGCAGAGATTTGCATTCCGGGGAGCTGTTTTTT	CATSRDLHSGELFF
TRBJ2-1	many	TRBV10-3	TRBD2	TGTGCCACCAACAGGGGTACGGTAGCGGGAGGGCTGGGTGAGCAGTTCTTC	CATNRGTVAGGLGEQFF
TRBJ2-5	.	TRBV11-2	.	TGTGCCAGCAGCCCCTTTGGTGGAGCGGAGACCCAGTACTTC	CASSPFGGAETQYF
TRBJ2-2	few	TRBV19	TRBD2	TGTGCCACCCGGGAGGCCGGGGAGCTGTTTTTT	CATREAGELFF
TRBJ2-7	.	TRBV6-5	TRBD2	TGTGCCAGCAGTTACTCGAGCGGCGGGAGGTCAACCTACGAGCAGTACTTC	CASSYSSGGRSTYEQYF
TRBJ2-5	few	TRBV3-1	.	TGTGCCAGCAGCCAAGATCTCAGGGGGGCCCAGTACTTC	CASSQDLRGAQYF
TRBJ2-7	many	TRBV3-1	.	TGTGCCAGCAGCCATGGCGTCCACGAGCAGTACTTC	CASSHGVHEQYF
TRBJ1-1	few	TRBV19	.	TGTGCCAGTAGACCCAGGGGCCCGAACACTGAAGCTTTCTTT	CASRPRGPNTEAFF
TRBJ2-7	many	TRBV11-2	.	TGTGCCAGCACGTCGAAGGGAGACGAGCAGTACTTC	CASTSKGDEQYF
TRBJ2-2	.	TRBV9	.	TGTGCCAGCAGCGTAGAGAGCCTTAGATACACCGGGGAGCTGTTTTTT	CASSVESLRYTGELFF
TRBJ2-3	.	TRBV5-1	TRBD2	TGCGCCAGCAGCCCAGAGACTAGCGGGGGCGTGAATACGCAGTATTTT	CASSPETSGGVNTQYF
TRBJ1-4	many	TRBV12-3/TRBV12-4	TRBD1	TGTGCCAGCGGCGGGGGACAGGGTGCCCGGAATGAAAAACTGTTTTTT	CASGGGQGARNEKLFF
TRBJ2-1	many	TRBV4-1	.	TGCGCCAGCAGCCAAGAAACCAGGGTGGATGAGCAGTTCTTC	CASSQETRVDEQFF
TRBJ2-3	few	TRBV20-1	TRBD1	TGCAGTGCTACGGGACAGGGGTTTCCAGATACGCAGTATTTT	CSATGQGFPDTQYF
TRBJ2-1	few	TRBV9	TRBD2	TGTGCCAGCAGCGTAGACAGCGGGAACTACAATGAGCAGTTCTTC	CASSVDSGNYNEQFF
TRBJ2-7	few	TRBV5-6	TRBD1	TGTGCCAGCAGCTTGGCCCGTTCTAGGACAGGGGACTACGAGCAGTACTTC	CASSLARSRTGDYEQYF
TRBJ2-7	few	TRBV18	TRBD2	TGTGCCAGCTCGGCGGGACTAGCTACCTACGAGCAGTACTTC	CASSAGLATYEQYF
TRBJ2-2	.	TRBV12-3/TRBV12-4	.	TGTGCCAGCAGTCCACCCGGGAACCCGAACACCGGGGAGCTGTTTTTT	CASSPPGNPNTGELFF
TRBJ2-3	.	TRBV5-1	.	TGCGCCAGCATCGTAGGGCCAGGGCTCGGAGATACGCAGTATTTT	CASIVGPGLGDTQYF
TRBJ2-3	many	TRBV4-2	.	TGTGCCAGCAGCCAAGAGGGGAGCACAGATACGCAGTATTTT	CASSQEGSTDTQYF
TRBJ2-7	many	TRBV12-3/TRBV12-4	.	TGTGCCAGCACTCGCGGCCCGGACAGCTCCTACGAGCAGTACTTC	CASTRGPDSSYEQYF
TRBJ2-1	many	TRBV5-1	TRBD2	TGCGCCAGCAGGGAAGAAGGGGTAGCGGGACGCAATGAGCAGTTCTTC	CASREEGVAGRNEQFF
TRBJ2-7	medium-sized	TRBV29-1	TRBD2	TGCAGCGCGGGGGGAACGTCCTACGAGCAGTACTTC	CSAGGTSYEQYF
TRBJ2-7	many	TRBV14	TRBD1	TGTGCCAGCAGCAAGAATCGACAGGGTCCCTACGAGCAGTACTTC	CASSKNRQGPYEQYF